The rows below give T cell receptor beta chains drawn from one sample of a study of blood T cell repertoires in COVID-19. Clones were read by immunoSEQ multiplex PCR, and TCRdb kept only the in-frame ones, dropping some. The sample comprises some 80,000 clones, 84% of which are singletons, and about 10% rests with the top ten. The source material was peripheral blood. The origin of the receptors is a human donor in a cohort sampled during active COVID-19. Each CDR3 is given with its conserved first and last residue. A D gene is named only where the DNA matches it firmly. Only part of the rows carry a size: once, few, many, or a class if the clone is expanded.

clone size	V gene	J gene	D gene	CDR3 protein	CDR3 DNA
-	TRBV5-1	TRBJ1-4	TRBD1	CASSLGGTADEKLFF	TGCGCCAGCAGCTTGGGAGGGACAGCCGATGAAAAACTGTTTTTT
-	TRBV24-1	TRBJ2-5	TRBD1	CATSDPGTGQETQYF	TGTGCCACCAGTGATCCCGGGACAGGCCAAGAGACCCAGTACTTC
few	TRBV5-1	TRBJ2-7	-	CASSLERGYEQYF	TGCGCCAGCAGCTTGGAAAGGGGCTACGAGCAGTACTTC
-	TRBV28	TRBJ2-7	TRBD1	CASSGTGSYEQYF	TGTGCCAGCTCCGGGACAGGGTCCTACGAGCAGTACTTC
-	TRBV6-5	TRBJ1-1	-	CASRPRPSGAEAFF	TGTGCCAGCAGGCCAAGACCATCGGGGGCTGAAGCTTTCTTT
-	TRBV2	TRBJ1-5	-	CASSERQGLQPQHF	TGTGCCAGCAGTGAGAGGCAGGGACTTCAGCCCCAGCATTTT
-	TRBV5-1	TRBJ1-1	-	CASSPPGVGVNTEAFF	TGCGCCAGCAGCCCACCAGGGGTGGGGGTGAACACTGAAGCTTTCTTT
-	TRBV28	TRBJ2-7	TRBD1	CASREGTGKAYEQYF	TGTGCCAGCAGGGAAGGGACAGGGAAAGCCTACGAGCAGTACTTC
-	TRBV5-1	TRBJ2-7	TRBD1	CASSPDRGNEQYF	TGCGCCAGCAGCCCGGACAGGGGAAACGAGCAGTACTTC
-	TRBV14	TRBJ1-3	-	CASSQVIGNTIYF	TGTGCCAGCAGCCAAGTTATTGGAAACACCATATATTTT
-	TRBV18	TRBJ2-1	TRBD2	CASSPPGSGRFYEQFF	TGTGCCAGCTCACCCCCAGGGAGCGGGAGATTCTATGAGCAGTTCTTC
-	TRBV4-2	TRBJ2-3	TRBD1	CASSFTGGSTDTQYF	TGTGCCAGCAGTTTTACAGGGGGAAGCACAGATACGCAGTATTTT
-	TRBV5-1	TRBJ1-2	-	CASSLYYTGSYGYTF	TGCGCCAGCAGCTTATACTATACTGGGTCCTATGGCTACACCTTC
-	TRBV28	TRBJ1-1	-	CASSSTLRGGGVAAFF	TGTGCCAGCAGTTCGACCCTCCGCGGGGGCGGAGTGGCCGCTTTCTTT
-	TRBV19	TRBJ2-6	TRBD1	CASRLSGRQGSSGANVLTF	TGTGCCAGTAGACTCAGTGGGAGACAGGGAAGCTCTGGGGCCAACGTCCTGACTTTC
-	TRBV5-6	TRBJ2-1	TRBD1	CASSFLTGTGQEFF	TGTGCCAGCAGCTTTCTTACTGGGACAGGGCAAGAGTTCTTC
-	TRBV7-8	TRBJ2-3	TRBD2	CASSFQRGGRGTDTQYF	TGTGCCAGCAGCTTTCAGCGGGGGGGCCGGGGCACAGATACGCAGTATTTT
-	TRBV5-4	TRBJ1-6	-	CASSSGAGPNSPLHF	TGTGCCAGCAGCAGCGGTGCGGGGCCAAATTCACCCCTCCACTTT
-	TRBV7-5	TRBJ2-7	-	CVRSFRDSGSYEQYF	TGTGTCAGAAGCTTTCGGGACAGTGGCTCCTACGAGCAGTACTTC
-	TRBV7-9	TRBJ1-5	-	CASSSTAGVGNQPQHF	TGTGCCAGCAGCTCGACCGCAGGGGTGGGCAATCAGCCCCAGCATTTT
-	TRBV2	TRBJ1-3	-	CASTFQGHGNTIYF	TGTGCCAGCACATTTCAGGGGCACGGAAACACCATATATTTT
-	TRBV6-6	TRBJ1-6	TRBD1	CASRNGQGNSPLHF	TGTGCCAGCAGAAATGGACAGGGTAATTCACCCCTCCACTTT
-	TRBV5-8	TRBJ1-5	TRBD1	CASSSGQRSNQPQHF	TGTGCCAGCAGCTCGGGACAGAGAAGCAATCAGCCCCAGCATTTT
-	TRBV28	TRBJ1-5	TRBD1	CASRPTGNNQPQHF	TGTGCCAGCAGACCGACAGGGAACAATCAGCCCCAGCATTTT
once	TRBV14	TRBJ2-5	TRBD2	CASSRGLAGVETQYF	TGTGCCAGCAGCCGCGGACTAGCGGGAGTAGAGACCCAGTACTTC
once	TRBV29-1	TRBJ2-1	-	CSVGADRVSGTEQFF	TGCAGCGTTGGGGCGGACAGGGTAAGCGGGACTGAGCAGTTCTTC
-	TRBV6-1	TRBJ1-5	-	CASSEALRVSQPQHF	TGTGCCAGCAGTGAAGCGCTTCGGGTAAGTCAGCCCCAGCATTTT
few	TRBV7-9	TRBJ1-1	-	CASSSAVRGRTEAFF	TGTGCCAGCAGCTCCGCCGTGCGGGGGCGGACTGAAGCTTTCTTT
-	TRBV10-2	TRBJ2-7	-	CASSFFYEQYF	TGCGCCAGCAGCTTTTTTTACGAGCAGTACTTC
-	TRBV6-5	TRBJ2-5	TRBD2	CASSSGTSGLETQYF	TGTGCCAGCAGCTCCGGGACTAGCGGGTTGGAGACCCAGTACTTC
-	TRBV14	TRBJ2-5	-	CASSQAASGTQYF	TGTGCCAGCAGCCAAGCTGCTAGTGGGACCCAGTACTTC
-	TRBV6-6	TRBJ1-5	-	CASSYSIQGVGPQHF	TGTGCCAGCAGTTACTCGATACAGGGAGTTGGGCCCCAGCATTTT
-	TRBV2	TRBJ1-1	-	CASSRTANTEAFF	TGTGCCAGCAGCCGGACAGCGAACACTGAAGCTTTCTTT
-	TRBV7-9	TRBJ2-3	TRBD2	CASSSPVLGRATDTQYF	TGTGCCAGCAGCTCCCCGGTCCTAGGGAGGGCGACAGATACGCAGTATTTT
-	TRBV19	TRBJ2-2	-	CASSIERGGELFF	TGTGCCAGTAGTATAGAGCGTGGCGGGGAGCTGTTTTTT
once	TRBV7-2	TRBJ1-6	TRBD1	CASSLGDRRTGPLHF	TGTGCCAGCAGCTTAGGGGACAGGAGGACGGGACCCCTCCACTTT
once	TRBV5-1	TRBJ2-1	-	CASSVFGVHEQFF	TGCGCCAGCAGTGTTTTCGGGGTCCATGAGCAGTTCTTC
-	TRBV18	TRBJ1-2	TRBD1	CASSPGTGGPSNYGYTF	TGTGCCAGCTCACCAGGAACAGGGGGCCCATCTAACTATGGCTACACCTTC
-	TRBV5-1	TRBJ1-2	TRBD1	CASSLNRGDGTF	TGCGCCAGCAGCTTAAACAGGGGAGATGGCACCTTC
-	TRBV6-6	TRBJ2-1	-	CASTPDGTRRDSEQFF	TGTGCCAGCACCCCAGACGGGACTAGACGGGACAGTGAGCAGTTCTTC
-	TRBV7-2	TRBJ1-2	-	CASSVDTGTGYTF	TGTGCCAGCAGCGTAGATACAGGTACCGGCTACACCTTC
-	TRBV4-1	TRBJ2-4	-	CASSPRQVRDIQYF	TGCGCCAGCAGCCCAAGACAGGTTAGGGACATTCAGTACTTC
-	TRBV6-5	TRBJ2-5	-	CASRASSGLVETQYF	TGTGCCAGCAGAGCCAGCTCCGGACTGGTGGAGACCCAGTACTTC
-	TRBV14	TRBJ2-7	-	CASSPGEGAGQYF	TGTGCCAGCAGTCCGGGAGAGGGGGCCGGACAGTACTTC
-	TRBV4-1	TRBJ2-4	-	CASSQEWSSDIQYF	TGCGCCAGCAGCCAAGAATGGTCTTCGGACATTCAGTACTTC
-	TRBV5-1	TRBJ1-2	TRBD1	CASSLRDRDGYTF	TGCGCCAGCAGCTTGAGGGACAGGGATGGCTACACCTTC
-	TRBV6-5	TRBJ2-7	TRBD2	CASSYSLAGEGEQYF	TGTGCCAGCAGTTACTCTCTAGCGGGAGAGGGGGAGCAGTACTTC
-	TRBV27	TRBJ2-3	TRBD2	CASRRTSGYSTDTQYF	TGTGCCAGCAGACGGACTAGCGGGTACTCCACAGATACGCAGTATTTT
-	TRBV5-1	TRBJ1-1	TRBD1	CASSSNQGGTEAFF	TGCGCCAGCAGCTCGAACCAGGGGGGCACTGAAGCTTTCTTT
-	TRBV11-2	TRBJ2-7	TRBD2	CASSLVTIGGKQYF	TGTGCCAGCAGCTTAGTAACGATCGGGGGGAAGCAGTACTTC
-	TRBV6-2/TRBV6-3	TRBJ2-7	-	CASSSRRFSYEQYF	TGTGCCAGCAGTTCGCGGCGGTTCTCCTACGAGCAGTACTTC
-	TRBV3-1/TRBV3-2	TRBJ2-7	-	CASSANYEQYF	TGTGCCAGCAGCGCTAATTACGAGCAGTACTTC
-	TRBV2	TRBJ2-3	-	CASSDRGTTDTQYF	TGTGCCAGCAGTGACAGGGGAACCACAGATACGCAGTATTTT
-	TRBV21-1	TRBJ2-5	-	CARGGRVIGETQYF	TGTGCCAGGGGGGGACGTGTGATTGGAGAGACCCAGTACTTC
-	TRBV28	TRBJ1-1	TRBD1	CASSWGDRGRTEAFF	TGTGCCAGCAGTTGGGGGGACAGGGGGCGGACTGAAGCTTTCTTT